The sequence of this T cell receptor (beta chain) was determined in a study of T cells after posttransplantation cyclophosphamide. General study points: Donor-recipient repertoire similarity was low at 1-2 months, rising over year one. Skin or GI-infiltrating T cells shared few TRB sequences with blood.

V was shortened by 2 bases and J by 0 bases, with 14 bases between the two germline ends. The CDR3 covers 17 residues. Germline assignment: CDR1 SGHTA and CDR2 FQGNSA. Data came from immunoSEQ multiplex PCR; TCRdb stores just in-frame clones and leaves some out. The table shows about 22,000 clones, with roughly 67% occurring only once. A note on this clone: Antigen: not known.

The sequence came from a woman aged 60-75 years in good health, CMV-negative, and a related stem cell transplant donor. The rearrangement joins TRBV7-2 to TRBJ2-1; D is ambiguous. The source material was memory CD4+ T cells sorted from PBMCs. In DNA form, the CDR3 reads TGTGCCAGCAGCTTAAGTACGCCTGGTAGCTCCTACAATGAGCAGTTCTTC. The encoded protein is CASSLSTPGSSYNEQFF.